This T cell receptor beta chain was documented in a study of T-cell memory formation after mild COVID-19. One entry per CDR3 protein results from TCRdb running MiXCR on the 5' RACE reads. The repertoire holds 450,000 to 700,000 distinct CDR3 sequences, with about a sixth as singletons. This CDR3 spans 13 amino acids. With 6 bases removed from V and 5 bases from J, the gap between germline ends came to 11 bases. From germline, CDR1 is LNHDA and CDR2 SQIVND (reference sequence). This clonotype was seen only a few times. The chain employs TRBV19 and TRBJ1-5, with unresolved D. The sample taken for sequencing was PBMCs or a T cell subset sorted from them (not recorded which). The TCR originated in an adult woman who had mild COVID-19 (a few samples of this study predate the infection). Cell type and time point are not known. The CDR3 loop reads CASSSQRDQPQHF. For the CDR3, the DNA is TGTGCCAGTAGCTCACAGAGAGATCAGCCCCAGCATTTT.